Below are 28 T cell receptor beta chains sequenced from a single sample in a study of identical twins. TCRdb re-derived calls from the 5' RACE reads in MiXCR, one entry per CDR3 protein. The sample yields hundreds of thousands of distinct CDR3 sequences, 5.5% to 6.5% seen once. Source material: naive T cells sorted from blood. These receptors all come from a man aged 18 to 29 in good health.

This clonotype was counted ten times or more. This chain connects TRBV7-6 to TRBJ2-1; 7 nucleotides agree with TRBD2. Germline CDR1 and CDR2: SGHVS and FNYEAQ. The CDR3 is 16 amino acids. The J segment lost 2 bases and the V segment lost 5 bases, leaving 9 bases of the junction unmatched. CDR3 DNA: TGTGCCAGCAGCCCCAGACTAGCAGCCGCCTACAATGAGCAGTTCTTC. Residues: CASSPRLAAAYNEQFF.

This clonotype was counted at least ten times. The chain is built from TRBV10-1 and TRBJ2-2; D remains unclear. The CDR3 has 13 amino acids. Trimming stripped 5 bases from V and 4 bases from J, with 8 bases between. Germline V CDR1 and CDR2: WNHNN, SYGVQD (reference sequence). The CDR3 coding sequence is TGCGCCAGCAGTCGGTCGGGCACCGGGGAGCTGTTTTTT. It encodes CASSRSGTGELFF.

This clonotype was recorded many times. This chain links TRBV6-5 with TRBJ2-1; D remains ambiguous. The V and J ends lost 2 bases and 3 bases respectively, with 5 bases between them. In germline, CDR1 is MNHEY, CDR2 SVGAGI. The CDR3 runs to 13 residues. The CDR3 DNA sequence: TGTGCCAGCAGTTACAGGGTCTACAATGAGCAGTTCTTC. Residues: CASSYRVYNEQFF.

At least ten counts were recorded for this clonotype. The rearrangement uses TRBV20-1 and TRBJ1-5, with 7 positions matching TRBD1. The V gene end was trimmed by 6 bases and the J gene end by 9 bases; junction bases not matched to a gene: 17. The germline CDR1 and CDR2 sequences are DFQATT and SNEGSKA (reference sequence). The CDR3 sequence is 15 residues long. CDR3 sequence reads: CSAQSFQGGVRPQHF. CDR3 nucleotides: TGCAGTGCGCAGTCCTTCCAGGGGGGAGTGAGGCCCCAGCATTTT.

The V call is TRBV4-1, the J call TRBJ1-2, with D perhaps matching TRBD1 (5 bases). This CDR3 contains 17 residues. With 0 bases removed from V and 5 bases from J, the gap between germline ends came to 19 bases. Germline CDR1 and CDR2: MGHRA and YSYEKL. CDR3 DNA sequence: TGCGCCAGCAGCCAAGACGGAGCATTGGGGACTACATATGGCTACACCTTC. Its translation: CASSQDGALGTTYGYTF.

This clonotype has just a few counts. The chain combines TRBV27 with TRBJ2-1; D may be TRBD1 or TRBD2 (5 bases each). Germline V gene sequence: CDR1 MNHEY, CDR2 SMNVEV (reference sequence). Between the trimmed V and J ends, which lost 6 bases and 5 bases, there was a span of 14 bases. The CDR3 spans 14 residues. As DNA, the CDR3 is TGTGCCAGCAGACCGGGACCTGCCCACAATGAGCAGTTCTTC. It encodes CASRPGPAHNEQFF.

In the case of this clonotype: This may come from a read error, since a much larger clone is one base off. Since the CDR3 does not end with the conserved phenylalanine or tryptophan, this likely comes from a read error. V gene TRBV29-1 combines with J gene TRBJ2-1; no definite D call. CDR1 and CDR2 from the germline V gene are SQVTM and ANQGSEA. The ends were cut back, 7 bases at V and 9 bases at J, with 13 bases in the middle. This CDR3 is 11 amino acids long. Written as DNA, the CDR3 is TGCAGCGGTGTGGCCGTGAGTGAGCAGTTCCTC. Its protein is CSGVAVSEQFL.

A few counts support this clonotype. This rearrangement joins TRBV5-1 to TRBJ2-4; TRBD1 might be the D (6 bases). The CDR3 consists of 15 residues. Germline V CDR1 and CDR2: SGHRS, YFSETQ. Trimming removed 0 bases at V and 12 bases at J, with 19 bases between. The CDR3 reads CASSLGQVGRRDQYF. DNA for the CDR3: TGCGCCAGCAGCTTGGGACAGGTGGGACGCAGAGATCAGTACTTC. Drawing the rest from reference TRBV5-1 and TRBJ2-4, the complete variable domain is KAGVTQTPRYLIKTRGQQVTLSCSPISGHRSVSWYQQTPGQGLQFLFEYFSETQRNKGNFPGRFSGRQFSNSRSEMNVSTLELGDSALYLCASSLGQVGRRDQYFGAGTRLSVL.

The chain is built from TRBV29-1 and TRBJ1-1; 8 bases match TRBD1. Germline CDR1 reads SQVTM; CDR2 reads ANQGSEA. Trimming at V came to 3 bases and at J to 10 bases, leaving 4 bases not matched to a gene. This CDR3 contains 11 residues. For the CDR3, the DNA is TGCAGCGTTGACAGGGGGCGGGGAGCTTTCTTT. Translated: CSVDRGRGAFF.

The chain carries TRBV4-1 and TRBJ2-4, with D tentatively TRBD2 (6 bases). There are 15 residues in the CDR3. Per germline, CDR1 MGHRA and CDR2 YSYEKL. V was shortened by 1 base and J by 1 base, with 8 bases between the two germline ends. The CDR3 loop reads CASSQVRGAKNIQYF. The CDR3 region has the DNA TGCGCCAGCAGCCAAGTCCGGGGGGCCAAAAACATTCAGTACTTC.

The chain couples TRBV21-1 to TRBJ1-1; whether TRBD1, the table's D call, matches the DNA was not checked. TRBV21-1 is a listed pseudogene. This CDR3 comprises 10 residues. The CDR3 region is CASTGGEAFF. CDR3 DNA sequence: TGTGCCAGCACCGGGGGGGAAGCTTTCTTT.

This clonotype was found many times. This chain joins TRBV12-3 or TRBV12-4 and TRBJ2-5; TRBD1 matches at 10 bases. The CDR3 has 15 amino acids. Unmatched junction bases numbered 10, after V lost 7 bases and J lost 5 bases. The CDR3, as DNA: TGTGCCAGCAAGAGGACAGGGGGTATTCGGGAGACCCAGTACTTC. Protein: CASKRTGGIRETQYF.

This rearrangement joins TRBV2 to TRBJ2-5; D might be TRBD2 (5 bases). V shed 6 bases and J shed 1 base, with 12 bases lying between them. The CDR3 runs to 14 residues. Per germline, CDR1 SNHLY and CDR2 FYNNEI. The CDR3 reads CASSDHEGQETQYF. The DNA of the CDR3 is TGTGCCAGCAGCGATCACGAGGGCCAAGAGACCCAGTACTTC.

The V call is TRBV5-5, the J call TRBJ2-7; 9 nucleotides line up with TRBD2. The CDR3 is 15 amino acids. V gave up 4 bases and J gave up 4 bases; unmatched junction bases: 9. Germline values: CDR1 SGHKS, CDR2 YYEKEE (reference sequence). CDR3 coding DNA: TGTGCCAGCAGCCCACCTAGCGGGACTTTATACGAGCAGTACGTC. The encoded protein is CASSPPSGTLYEQYV.

This chain connects TRBV27 to TRBJ2-5, with D hard to call. Trimming removed 5 bases at V and 4 bases at J, with 14 bases between. Germline CDR1 and CDR2: MNHEY and SMNVEV (reference sequence). This CDR3 region has 14 residues. CDR3 in amino acids: CASSPQDNLETQYF. DNA for the CDR3: TGTGCCAGCAGTCCCCAAGATAATTTAGAGACCCAGTACTTC.

This clonotype was observed many times. The rearrangement joins TRBV21-1 to TRBJ2-7. TRBV21-1 is marked as a pseudogene. This CDR3 comprises 12 residues. The CDR3 loop reads CASTPIRYEQYV. The CDR3 DNA sequence: TGTGCCAGCACCCCGATCAGGTACGAGCAGTACGTC.

This clonotype occurred many times. The rearrangement links TRBV2 to TRBJ2-1; 10 bases fit TRBD2. The germline gives CDR1 SNHLY, CDR2 FYNNEI. There are 14 residues in the CDR3. The V and J ends lost 3 bases and 10 bases, in that order; junction bases with no gene match: 6. CDR3 protein: CASSELAGEWEQFF. As DNA, the CDR3 is TGTGCCAGCAGTGAGCTAGCGGGAGAATGGGAGCAGTTCTTC.

This clonotype has a count of ten or more. The V call is TRBV3-1, the J call TRBJ2-1, with 9 bases matching TRBD2. CDR3 length equals 15 residues. With 4 bases clipped from V and 9 bases from J, the junction kept 10 bases outside the gene matches. Germline values: CDR1 LGHDT, CDR2 YNNKEL (reference sequence). CDR3 loop: CASSPSGRIRGEQFF. In DNA form, the CDR3 reads TGTGCCAGCAGCCCCAGCGGGAGGATCCGGGGTGAGCAGTTCTTC.

Of note for this clonotype: A much larger clone lies a single base off, so this may be a read error. The CDR3 nucleotides are TGCAGTGCTAGAGAGGGGGCAGGGTCCATTAGCTCCTACGATCAGTACTTC. As protein: CSAREGAGSISSYDQYF. The rearrangement joins TRBV20-1 to TRBJ2-7, with D maybe TRBD1 (6 bases). In germline, CDR1 is DFQATT, CDR2 SNEGSKA (reference sequence). The CDR3 sequence is 17 residues long.

This clonotype came up many times. The CDR3 DNA sequence: TGTGCCAGCAGCCAAAATAGCGGCAGCTCCTACAATGAGCAGTTCTTC. Translated, it gives CASSQNSGSSYNEQFF. The chain has TRBV14 and TRBJ2-1; perhaps TRBD2 as D (6 bases). Germline lookup yields CDR1 SGHDN and CDR2 FVKESK. Deletions cut 2 bases from V and 0 bases from J, with 11 bases between. The CDR3 is made up of 16 amino acids. The complete variable domain, with remaining parts taken from reference TRBV14 and TRBJ2-1, reads EAGVTQFPSHSVIEKGQTVTLRCDPISGHDNLYWYRRVMGKEIKFLLHFVKESKQDESGMPNNRFLAERTGGTYSTLKVQPAELEDSGVYFCASSQNSGSSYNEQFFGPGTRLTVL.

This clonotype occurred many times. The chain is built from TRBV29-1 and TRBJ1-3; TRBD1 matches 9 bases. The CDR3 is made up of 13 amino acids. Germline loops: CDR1 SQVTM, CDR2 ANQGSEA. J lost 2 bases, V lost 7 bases, and 3 bases had no gene match. CDR3 in amino acids: CSAGQGTGNTIYF. The CDR3 nucleotides are TGCAGCGCTGGACAGGGGACTGGAAACACCATATATTTT.

This clonotype was observed many times. The V call is TRBV29-1, the J call TRBJ2-5; D is perhaps TRBD1 (5 bases). The CDR3 is 12 amino acids. Per the germline V gene, CDR1 is SQVTM and CDR2 is ANQGSEA. CDR3 sequence reads: CSVRQGQETQYF. The CDR3 nucleotides are TGCAGTGTCCGGCAGGGCCAAGAGACCCAGTACTTC.

This clonotype was found a few times. The chain joins TRBV30 to TRBJ1-3; D gene uncertain. Germline V gene sequence: CDR1 GTSNPN, CDR2 SVGIG (reference sequence). The CDR3 has 12 amino acids. Trimming took off 0 bases at V and 4 bases at J, with 4 bases between the two ends. The CDR3 loop is CAWSVAGNTIYF. CDR3 bases: TGTGCCTGGAGTGTAGCGGGAAACACCATATATTTT.

Notes on this clonotype: A much larger clone lies one base from this, so it may be a read error. The genes are TRBV20-1 and TRBJ2-7, with unresolved D. The CDR3 covers 14 residues. Trimming removed 1 base at V and 3 bases at J, with 13 bases between. CDR1 and CDR2 (germline): DFQATT, SNEGSKA (reference sequence). This chain's CDR3 is CSARVARVFYEQYF. CDR3 nucleotide sequence: TGCAGTGCTAGAGTGGCGAGAGTATTCTACGAGCAGTACTTC.

This clonotype was seen many times. V usage is TRBV5-1 and J usage is TRBJ2-5, with 9 bases aligning to TRBD1. CDR3 length: 15 amino acids. V shed 4 bases, J shed 5 bases, and the junction held 9 bases outside the gene matches. CDR1 is SGHRS, CDR2 YFSETQ, per germline. The CDR3 coding sequence is TGCGCCAGCAGCCTAATCACAGGGGGCTGGGAGACCCAGTACTTC. It yields the protein CASSLITGGWETQYF.

The chain couples TRBV7-9 to TRBJ2-1, with D unresolved. The CDR3 has 13 residues. The V end was cut by 5 bases, the J end by 8 bases, with 13 bases between. Germline assignment: CDR1 SEHNR and CDR2 FQNEAQ (reference sequence). The DNA for the CDR3 is TGTGCCAGCAGCCCGGGCATTGGCGATGAGCAGTTCTTC. Amino acid sequence: CASSPGIGDEQFF. The full variable domain, with the rest looked up from reference TRBV7-9 and TRBJ2-1, is DTGVSQNPRHKITKRGQNVTFRCDPISEHNRLYWYRQTLGQGPEFLTYFQNEAQLEKSRLLSDRFSAERPKGSFSTLEIQRTEQGDSAMYLCASSPGIGDEQFFGPGTRLTVL.

A few counts support this clonotype. The J gene is TRBJ1-2, the V gene TRBV6-5, with D uncertain. The V gene's germline CDR1 is MNHEY and CDR2 SVGAGI. V lost 2 bases and J 8 bases, leaving 18 bases between the germline ends. The CDR3 is made up of 15 amino acids. Here the CDR3 DNA reads TGTGCCAGCAGTTACGAGGAGGACCAACCGGAGGGCTACACCTTC. The encoded protein is CASSYEEDQPEGYTF.

Only a few counts were recorded for this clonotype. The CDR3 loop is CASRSAGTVSSYEQYF. The CDR3 coding sequence is TGTGCCAGCAGGTCCGCCGGGACAGTCTCATCCTACGAGCAGTACTTC. The V gene is TRBV28, the J gene TRBJ2-7, with 7 bases aligning to TRBD1. This CDR3 spans 16 amino acids. V lost 6 bases, J lost 1 base, and 12 bases stayed unmatched. CDR1 is MDHEN, CDR2 SYDVKM, per germline.